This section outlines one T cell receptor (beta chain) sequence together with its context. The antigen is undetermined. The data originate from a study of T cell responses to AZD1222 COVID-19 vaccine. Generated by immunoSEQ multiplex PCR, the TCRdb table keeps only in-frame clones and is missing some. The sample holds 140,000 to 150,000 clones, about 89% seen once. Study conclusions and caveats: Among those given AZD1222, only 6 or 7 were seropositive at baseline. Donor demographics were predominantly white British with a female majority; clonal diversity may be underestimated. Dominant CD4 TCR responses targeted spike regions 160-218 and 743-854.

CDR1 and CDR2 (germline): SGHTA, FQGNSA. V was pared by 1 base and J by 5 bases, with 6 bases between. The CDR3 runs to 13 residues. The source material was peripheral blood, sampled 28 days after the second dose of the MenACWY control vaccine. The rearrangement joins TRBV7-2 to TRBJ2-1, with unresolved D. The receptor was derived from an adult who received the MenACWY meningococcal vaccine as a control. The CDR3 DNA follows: TGTGCCAGCAGCTTAGACGGAAACAATGAGCAGTTCTTC. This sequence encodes CASSLDGNNEQFF.